This T cell receptor beta chain was sequenced during a study of blood T cells in healthy people across ages. Findings and caveats of the study: It was not known whether donors were CMV positive (a possible confounder of expanded clonotype changes).

Roughly 9.2 milliliters of peripheral blood were drawn from each donor into EDTA-treated tubes. Extraction of total RNA produced a minimum of 5 micrograms from each sample. Points on this clonotype: Its antigen is currently unknown.

Then a second PCR, running about 6 to 12 cycles, was carried out with a sample-barcoded 5' primer and a J-beta primer mix. TCRdb processed the 5' RACE reads anew with MiXCR; each CDR3 protein has one entry. Of hundreds of thousands of distinct CDR3 sequences listed, roughly 45% are singletons. The junction had 8 bases not matched to a gene; V was cut back by 2 bases and J by 1 base. Germline CDR1 LGHNA, CDR2 YSLEER. CDR3 length: 18 amino acids. The source is a woman aged 60 to 75 in good health. V and J are TRBV4-3 and TRBJ2-3, with 11 nucleotides matching TRBD2. The material sequenced was blood. The CDR3 reads CASSQYPAGLAGTDTQYF. The CDR3 region has the DNA TGCGCCAGCAGCCAATATCCGGCGGGACTAGCGGGCACAGATACGCAGTATTTT.